These 26 T cell receptor beta chains were sequenced from one sample in a study of persistence of HIV-infected CD4 T cells. The immunoSEQ assay was version 4, run in survey mode. Data came from immunoSEQ multiplex PCR; TCRdb stores just in-frame clones and leaves some out. Seen here are about 36,000 clones, about 83% observed once, and the top ten hold around 5%. No cognate antigen is known for these TCRs. The stimulus was an HIV-1 Gag 15-mer peptide pool, 1 ug/peptide/mL. CD40L-negative CD69-negative CD45RO-high memory CD4+ T cells were sorted as populations depleted of antigen-responding cells. Sequenced here: cultured CD4+ T cells from PBMCs, sampled from a patient who received antiretroviral therapy. The origin of the receptors is an adult with HIV. The donor label of this sample is uncertain.

The V gene is TRBV6-6, the J gene TRBJ2-1, with TRBD1 identical over 11 bases. Germline trimming cut 7 bases from V and 6 bases from J; bases unmatched to any gene: 8. CDR3 length: 15 residues. The germline gives CDR1 MNHNY, CDR2 SVGAGI (reference sequence). CDR3 protein: CASNKRGQGGNEQFF. CDR3 nucleotide sequence: TGTGCCAGCAACAAACGGGGACAGGGGGGCAATGAGCAGTTCTTC.

The genes are TRBV10-3 and TRBJ2-2, with a tentative D call TRBD2 (5 bases). The V gene lost 4 bases and the J gene lost 0 bases, with 12 bases spanning the gap. This CDR3 spans 16 amino acids. In germline, CDR1 is ENHRY, CDR2 SYGVKD. The CDR3 region has the DNA TGTGCCATCAGTGCTGGGAGCGGCCCGAACACCGGGGAGCTGTTTTTT. It specifies CAISAGSGPNTGELFF.

The chain couples TRBV18 to TRBJ1-5; a weak D match, TRBD1 (5 bases). Deletions cut 2 bases from V and 4 bases from J, with 12 bases between. This CDR3 region has 15 residues. The germline V gene has CDR1 KGHSH and CDR2 LQKENI. The CDR3 region is CASSPKGTGNQPQHF. The CDR3 DNA reads as TGTGCCAGCTCACCAAAAGGGACCGGGAATCAGCCCCAGCATTTT.

The chain carries TRBV2 and TRBJ2-2; 8 bases fit TRBD1. Germline trimming cut 4 bases from V and 6 bases from J; bases unmatched to any gene: 4. The germline V gene encodes CDR1 SNHLY and CDR2 FYNNEI. The CDR3 runs 14 residues. The chain's CDR3 is CASSVDRVAGELFF. The CDR3 DNA reads TGTGCCAGCAGTGTGGACAGGGTTGCCGGGGAGCTGTTTTTT.

The chain employs TRBV11-3 and TRBJ1-1; possibly TRBD1 for D (6 bases). Germline V gives CDR1 SGHNT, CDR2 YENEEA. The CDR3 runs to 16 residues. Trimming took 5 bases from V and 1 from J, leaving 17 bases between them. The DNA of the CDR3 is TGTGCCAGCAGCAGCGGGCGTGGGGGCTCGAACACTGAAGCTTTCTTT. Translation: CASSSGRGGSNTEAFF.

The rearrangement uses TRBV29-1 and TRBJ2-7; 11 positions agree with TRBD2. CDR1 and CDR2 (germline): SQVTM, ANQGSEA. Germline trimming cut 2 bases from V and 7 bases from J; bases unmatched to any gene: 10. This CDR3 comprises 15 residues. Here the CDR3 DNA reads TGCAGCGTTGAAAAAGCTAGCGGGGGGCCAAGGGAGCAGTACTTC. Encoded protein: CSVEKASGGPREQYF.

The rearrangement uses TRBV7-2 and TRBJ1-3; 7 nucleotides align to TRBD1. The CDR3 has 15 amino acids. The junction had 7 bases not matched to a gene; V was cut back by 6 bases and J by 2 bases. Germline V gene sequence: CDR1 SGHTA, CDR2 FQGNSA. Written as DNA, the CDR3 is TGTGCCAGCAGTTTGCTAGGGACAGCTGGAAACACCATATATTTT. Translated: CASSLLGTAGNTIYF.

Details on this clone: The junction shows a germline mismatch at one end, possibly a read error. The chain recombines TRBV19 with TRBJ2-1; no clear D gene. The germline gives CDR1 LNHDA, CDR2 SQIVND (reference sequence). This CDR3 comprises 14 residues. The CDR3 loop is CASSPGSSFNEQFF. The DNA of the CDR3 is TGTGCCAGTAGCCCTGGTAGCTCCTTCAATGAGCAGTTCTTC.

The chain uses TRBV3-1 (or the pseudogene TRBV3-2) and TRBJ2-5; D is possibly TRBD2 (5 bases). The J call is in doubt because the DNA end fits TRBJ2-7 better. In germline, CDR1 is LGHDT, CDR2 YNNKEL (reference sequence). CDR3 length equals 13 residues. This chain's CDR3 is CASSQVEGYEQYF. In DNA form, the CDR3 reads TGTGCCAGCAGCCAAGTCGAGGGTTACGAGCAGTACTTC.

V gene TRBV10-3 combines with J gene TRBJ1-2; D remains ambiguous. The CDR3 consists of 12 residues. V gave up 0 bases and J gave up 4 bases, with 3 bases separating them. Germline values: CDR1 ENHRY, CDR2 SYGVKD. The CDR3 reads CAISESVYGYTF. Written as DNA, the CDR3 is TGTGCCATCAGTGAGTCGGTCTATGGCTACACCTTC.

The chain combines TRBV9 with TRBJ2-7, with 8 bases identical to TRBD2. The CDR3 loop spans 16 amino acids. With V trimmed by 0 bases and J by 2 bases, 7 bases remained unmatched. Germline V gene sequence: CDR1 SGDLS, CDR2 YYNGEE. Here the CDR3 reads CASSVDPAGATYEQYF. CDR3 in DNA: TGTGCCAGCAGCGTAGATCCAGCGGGGGCCACCTACGAGCAGTACTTC.

This rearrangement joins TRBV6-2 or TRBV6-3 to TRBJ1-2; TRBD1 aligns across 7 bases. Trimming at V came to 4 bases and at J to 7 bases, leaving 9 bases not matched to a gene. The CDR3 sequence is 14 residues long. Germline-derived CDR1 and CDR2 are MNHEY and SVGEGT. The CDR3 DNA sequence: TGTGCCAGCAGTTTTACCAGGGGGAGTGGTGGCTACACCTTC. This gives the protein CASSFTRGSGGYTF.

The chain recombines TRBV19 with TRBJ2-6; weak D call: TRBD2 (5 bases). The germline V gene has CDR1 LNHDA and CDR2 SQIVND (reference sequence). Trimming removed 2 bases from V and 1 base from J, with 9 bases in between. This CDR3 has 16 amino acids. The CDR3 sequence is CASSIIEGSGANVLTF. The CDR3 nucleotides read TGTGCCAGTAGTATAATTGAGGGTTCTGGGGCCAACGTCCTGACTTTC. The whole variable domain, filled in from reference TRBV19 and TRBJ2-6, reads DGGITQSPKYLFRKEGQNVTLSCEQNLNHDAMYWYRQDPGQGLRLIYYSQIVNDFQKGDIAEGYSVSREKKESFPLTVTSAQKNPTAFYLCASSIIEGSGANVLTFGAGSRLTVL.

The chain employs TRBV10-1 and TRBJ2-7; TRBD2 matches at 9 bases. The CDR3 runs to 14 residues. Germline V gene sequence: CDR1 WNHNN, CDR2 SYGVQD (reference sequence). V was clipped by 5 bases and J by 5 bases; unmatched bases: 7. CDR3 DNA: TGCGCCAGCAGTCCTAGCGGGGACGGCCACGAGCAGTACTTC. Its protein is CASSPSGDGHEQYF.

This chain joins TRBV9 and TRBJ2-2; 10 bases align to TRBD2. This CDR3 comprises 18 residues. Germline lookup yields CDR1 SGDLS and CDR2 YYNGEE. V shed 0 bases, J shed 0 bases, and the junction held 5 bases outside the gene matches. For the CDR3, the DNA is TGTGCCAGCAGCGTAGCACTAGCGGGGACCTCGAACACCGGGGAGCTGTTTTTT. This encodes CASSVALAGTSNTGELFF.

J is TRBJ1-2 and V is TRBV24-1; 7 bases fit TRBD1. Per germline, CDR1 KGHDR and CDR2 SFDVKD. V was clipped by 3 bases and J by 3 bases; unmatched bases: 9. The CDR3 length is 16 residues. The CDR3 DNA sequence: TGTGCCACCAGTGATCTAGACGACAGGGAACACTATGGCTACACCTTC. Its protein product is CATSDLDDREHYGYTF.

This rearrangement joins TRBV6-5 to TRBJ1-1, with D unclear. This CDR3 has 14 amino acids. Germline V lookup: CDR1 MNHEY, CDR2 SVGAGI. The ends were cut back, 8 bases at V and 1 base at J, with 14 bases in the middle. Written as DNA, the CDR3 is TGTGCCAGCTACGAATGGGGTAAGAACACTGAAGCTTTCTTT. Translation gives CASYEWGKNTEAFF.

This chain uses TRBV27 with TRBJ2-6; 13 nucleotides agree with TRBD2. The J segment lost 0 bases and the V segment lost 5 bases, leaving 7 bases of the junction unmatched. CDR1 and CDR2 (germline): MNHEY, SMNVEV (reference sequence). The CDR3 loop spans 19 amino acids. The CDR3, as DNA: TGTGCCAGCAGTCCGGGACTAGCGGGGAGATACTCTGGGGCCAACGTCCTGACTTTC. This gives the protein CASSPGLAGRYSGANVLTF.

CDR3 sequence reads: CASAYRPSGGNEQFF. CDR3 DNA sequence: TGTGCCAGTGCATACCGACCCTCGGGGGGCAATGAGCAGTTCTTC. The gene calls are TRBV19 and TRBJ2-1; TRBD2 matches 7 bases. With 8 bases clipped from V and 6 bases from J, the junction kept 13 bases outside the gene matches. The CDR3 length is 15 residues. Germline V gives CDR1 LNHDA, CDR2 SQIVND (reference sequence).

The rearrangement links TRBV4-1 to TRBJ1-6; 8 positions match TRBD1. CDR1 and CDR2 (germline): MGHRA, YSYEKL. The V segment lost 0 bases and the J segment 11 bases; nucleotides outside the gene matches: 9. The CDR3 is 16 amino acids. The CDR3, as DNA: TGCGCCAGCAGCCAAGATTCAAGGACAGGGAAGACACCCCTCCACTTT. Encoded protein: CASSQDSRTGKTPLHF.

Only one count was recorded for this clone. V usage is TRBV19 and J usage is TRBJ1-1, with no clear D. Trimming removed 0 bases from V and 2 bases from J, with 7 bases in between. Germline assignment: CDR1 LNHDA and CDR2 SQIVND (reference sequence). This CDR3 is 14 amino acids long. CDR3 sequence reads: CASSIEGVNTEAFF. The CDR3 region has the DNA TGTGCCAGTAGTATAGAAGGAGTAAACACTGAAGCTTTCTTT.

The chain combines TRBV7-2 with TRBJ1-4; D not resolved. Germline V gene lookup returns CDR1 SGHTA and CDR2 FQGNSA. The CDR3 has 16 amino acids. The germline V and J ends were trimmed by 0 bases and 2 bases, with 10 bases remaining between them. CDR3 bases: TGTGCCAGCAGCTTAGCGCATGGCAGCACTAATGAAAAACTGTTTTTT. Its protein is CASSLAHGSTNEKLFF.

The chain joins TRBV7-3 to TRBJ2-3, with 11 bases that match TRBD1. Germline V lookup: CDR1 SGHTA, CDR2 FQGTGA. V lost 5 bases, J lost 3 bases, and 7 bases stayed unmatched. This CDR3 has 16 amino acids. The CDR3 coding sequence is TGTGCCAGCAGCCGTGACGGACAGGGGGCAACAGATACGCAGTATTTT. Amino acids: CASSRDGQGATDTQYF.

The V gene is TRBV5-1, the J gene TRBJ2-4, with 11 positions matching TRBD2. The CDR3 has 16 amino acids. V was clipped by 4 bases and J by 0 bases; unmatched bases: 3. Germline CDR1 and CDR2: SGHRS and YFSETQ. For the CDR3, the DNA is TGCGCCAGCAGCAGAGGGACTAGCGGAGCCAAAAACATTCAGTACTTC. It encodes CASSRGTSGAKNIQYF.

CDR3 sequence reads: CASNLLTVNTEAFF. CDR3 nucleotide sequence: TGTGCCAGCAATCTATTGACGGTGAACACTGAAGCTTTCTTT. This sequence joins TRBV2 and TRBJ1-1; D uncertain. There are 14 residues in the CDR3. Germline loops: CDR1 SNHLY, CDR2 FYNNEI. The V and J ends lost 7 bases and 0 bases respectively, with 12 bases between them.

The chain carries TRBV18 and TRBJ2-3; no definite D call. CDR3 size: 12 residues. The V gene's germline CDR1 is KGHSH and CDR2 LQKENI. V shed 3 bases and J shed 1 base, with 2 bases lying between them. CDR3 residues: CASSPGTDTQYF. Written as DNA, the CDR3 is TGTGCCAGCTCACCGGGCACAGATACGCAGTATTTT.